This T cell receptor beta chain was retrieved from a study of cytomegalovirus exposure and HLA in healthy donors. Study as a whole: An earlier analysis found 100 million or so unique TCR beta sequences from approximately 200 million T cells.

The CDR3 has 13 amino acids. In germline, CDR1 is SNHLY, CDR2 FYNNEI. Points from the study as a whole: The study put 150 or so TCR beta chains on its list as cytomegalovirus-associated.

13 Jbeta primers and 60 Vbeta primers were used for the PCR. Here immunoSEQ multiplex PCR was the method, and the copy in TCRdb shows in-frame clones only, minus some. This sample yields about 60,000 clones, of which around four fifths are seen a single time; roughly 1.5% belongs to the top ten. In the case of this clone: Its target is not known.

The receptor's source is a man aged 30 to 45 in good health and CMV-seronegative. Specimen: PBMCs. The chain recombines TRBV2 with TRBJ2-5; 10 positions match TRBD1. The J call is in doubt because the DNA end fits TRBJ2-7 better. The DNA for the CDR3 is TGTGCCAGCAGTGGACAGGGGGCAGGCGAGCAGTACTTC. Its protein product is CASSGQGAGEQYF.